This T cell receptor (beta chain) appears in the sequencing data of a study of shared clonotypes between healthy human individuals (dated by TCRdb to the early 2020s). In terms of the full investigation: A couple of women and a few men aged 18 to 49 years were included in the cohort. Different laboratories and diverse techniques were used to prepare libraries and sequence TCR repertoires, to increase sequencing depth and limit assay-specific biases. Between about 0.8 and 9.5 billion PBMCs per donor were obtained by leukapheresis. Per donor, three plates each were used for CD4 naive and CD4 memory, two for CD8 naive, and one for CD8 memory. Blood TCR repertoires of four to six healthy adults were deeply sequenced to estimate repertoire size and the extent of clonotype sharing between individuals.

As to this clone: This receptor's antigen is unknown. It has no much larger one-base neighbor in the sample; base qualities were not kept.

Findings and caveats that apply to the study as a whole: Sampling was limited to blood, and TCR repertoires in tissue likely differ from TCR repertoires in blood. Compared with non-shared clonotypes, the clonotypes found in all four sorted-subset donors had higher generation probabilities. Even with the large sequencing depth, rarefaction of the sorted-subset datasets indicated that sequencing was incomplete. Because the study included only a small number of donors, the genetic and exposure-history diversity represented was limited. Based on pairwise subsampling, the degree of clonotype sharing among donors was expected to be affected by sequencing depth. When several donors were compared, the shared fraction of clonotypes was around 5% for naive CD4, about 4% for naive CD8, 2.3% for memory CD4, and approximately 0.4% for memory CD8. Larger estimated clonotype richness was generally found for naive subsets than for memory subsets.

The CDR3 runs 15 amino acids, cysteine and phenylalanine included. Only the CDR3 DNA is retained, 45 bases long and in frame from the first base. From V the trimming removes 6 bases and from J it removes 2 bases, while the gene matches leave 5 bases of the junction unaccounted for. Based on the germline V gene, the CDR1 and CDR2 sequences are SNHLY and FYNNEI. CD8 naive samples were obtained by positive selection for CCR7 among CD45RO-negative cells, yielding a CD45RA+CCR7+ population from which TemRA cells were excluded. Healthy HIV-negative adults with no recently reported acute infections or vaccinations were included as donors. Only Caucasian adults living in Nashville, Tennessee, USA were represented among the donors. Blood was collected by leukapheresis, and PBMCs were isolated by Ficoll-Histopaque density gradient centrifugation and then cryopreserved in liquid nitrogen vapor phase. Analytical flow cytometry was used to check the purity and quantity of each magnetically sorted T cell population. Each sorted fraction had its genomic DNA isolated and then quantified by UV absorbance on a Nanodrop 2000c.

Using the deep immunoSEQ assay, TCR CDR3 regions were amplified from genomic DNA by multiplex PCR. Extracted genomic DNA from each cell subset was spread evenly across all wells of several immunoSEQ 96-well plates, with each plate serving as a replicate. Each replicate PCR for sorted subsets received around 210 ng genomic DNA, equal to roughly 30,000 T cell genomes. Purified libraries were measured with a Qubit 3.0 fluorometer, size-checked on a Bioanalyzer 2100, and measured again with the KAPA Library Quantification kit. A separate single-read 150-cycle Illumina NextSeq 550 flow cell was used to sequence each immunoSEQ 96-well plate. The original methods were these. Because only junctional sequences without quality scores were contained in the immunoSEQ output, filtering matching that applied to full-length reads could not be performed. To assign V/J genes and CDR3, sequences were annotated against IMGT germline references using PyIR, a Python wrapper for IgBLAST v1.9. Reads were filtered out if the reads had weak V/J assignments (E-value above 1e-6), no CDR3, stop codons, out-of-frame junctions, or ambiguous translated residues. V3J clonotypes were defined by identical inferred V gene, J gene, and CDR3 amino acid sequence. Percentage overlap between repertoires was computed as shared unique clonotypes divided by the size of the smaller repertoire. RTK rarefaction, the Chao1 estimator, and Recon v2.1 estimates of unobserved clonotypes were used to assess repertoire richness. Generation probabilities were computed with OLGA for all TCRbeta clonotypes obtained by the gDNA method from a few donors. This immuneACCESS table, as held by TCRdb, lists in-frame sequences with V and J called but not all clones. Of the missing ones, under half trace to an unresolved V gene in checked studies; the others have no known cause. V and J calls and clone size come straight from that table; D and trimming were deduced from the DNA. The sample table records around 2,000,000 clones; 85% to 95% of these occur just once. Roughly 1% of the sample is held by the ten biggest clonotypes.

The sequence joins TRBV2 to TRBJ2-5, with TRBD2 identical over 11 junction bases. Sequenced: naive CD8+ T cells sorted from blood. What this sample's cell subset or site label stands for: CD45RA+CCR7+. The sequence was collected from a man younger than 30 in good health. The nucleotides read TGTGCCAGCAGCGATGGGACTAGCGGACAAGAGACCCAGTACTTC. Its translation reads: CASSDGTSGQETQYF.